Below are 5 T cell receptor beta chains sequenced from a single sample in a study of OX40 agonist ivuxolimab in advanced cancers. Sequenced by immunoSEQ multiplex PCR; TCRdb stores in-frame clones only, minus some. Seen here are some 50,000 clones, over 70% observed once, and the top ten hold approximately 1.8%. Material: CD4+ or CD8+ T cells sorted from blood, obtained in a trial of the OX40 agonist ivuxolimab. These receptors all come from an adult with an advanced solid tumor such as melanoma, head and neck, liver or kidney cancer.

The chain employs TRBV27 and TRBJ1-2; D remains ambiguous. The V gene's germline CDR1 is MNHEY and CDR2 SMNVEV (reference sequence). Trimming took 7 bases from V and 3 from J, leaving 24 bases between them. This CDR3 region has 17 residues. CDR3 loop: CASTHHRRGGRDYGYTF. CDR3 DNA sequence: TGTGCCAGCACCCATCACCGGCGAGGTGGGCGTGACTATGGCTACACCTTC.

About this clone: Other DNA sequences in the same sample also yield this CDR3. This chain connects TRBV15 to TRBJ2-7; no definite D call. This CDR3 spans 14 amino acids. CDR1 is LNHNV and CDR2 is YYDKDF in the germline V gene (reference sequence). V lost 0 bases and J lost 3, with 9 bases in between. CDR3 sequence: CATSREPGSYEQYF. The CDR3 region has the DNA TGTGCCACCAGCAGAGAACCGGGTAGCTACGAGCAGTACTTC. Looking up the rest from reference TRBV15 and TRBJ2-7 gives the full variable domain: DAMVIQNPRYQVTQFGKPVTLSCSQTLNHNVMYWYQQKSSQAPKLLFHYYDKDFNNEADTPDNFQSRRPNTSFCFLDIRSPGLGDTAMYLCATSREPGSYEQYFGPGTRLTVT.

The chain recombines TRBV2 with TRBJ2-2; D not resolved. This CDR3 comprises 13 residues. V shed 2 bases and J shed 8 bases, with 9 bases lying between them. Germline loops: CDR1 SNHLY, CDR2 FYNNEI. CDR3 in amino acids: CASSELLRGELFF. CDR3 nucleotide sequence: TGTGCCAGCAGTGAACTTTTGAGGGGGGAGCTGTTTTTT.

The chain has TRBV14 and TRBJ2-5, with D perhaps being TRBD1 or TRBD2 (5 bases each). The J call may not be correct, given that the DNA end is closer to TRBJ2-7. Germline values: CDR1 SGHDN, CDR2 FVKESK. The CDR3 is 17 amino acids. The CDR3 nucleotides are TGTGCCAGCAGCCAAGTTGGGGGATTGGGGCCAATCTACGAGCAGTACTTC. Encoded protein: CASSQVGGLGPIYEQYF.

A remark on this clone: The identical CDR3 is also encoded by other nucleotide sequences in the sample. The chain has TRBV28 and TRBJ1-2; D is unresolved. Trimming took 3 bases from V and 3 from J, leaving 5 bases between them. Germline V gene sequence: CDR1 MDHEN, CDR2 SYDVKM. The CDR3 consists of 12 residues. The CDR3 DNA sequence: TGTGCCAGCAGTTTGTGGGACTATGGCTACACCTTC. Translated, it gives CASSLWDYGYTF.